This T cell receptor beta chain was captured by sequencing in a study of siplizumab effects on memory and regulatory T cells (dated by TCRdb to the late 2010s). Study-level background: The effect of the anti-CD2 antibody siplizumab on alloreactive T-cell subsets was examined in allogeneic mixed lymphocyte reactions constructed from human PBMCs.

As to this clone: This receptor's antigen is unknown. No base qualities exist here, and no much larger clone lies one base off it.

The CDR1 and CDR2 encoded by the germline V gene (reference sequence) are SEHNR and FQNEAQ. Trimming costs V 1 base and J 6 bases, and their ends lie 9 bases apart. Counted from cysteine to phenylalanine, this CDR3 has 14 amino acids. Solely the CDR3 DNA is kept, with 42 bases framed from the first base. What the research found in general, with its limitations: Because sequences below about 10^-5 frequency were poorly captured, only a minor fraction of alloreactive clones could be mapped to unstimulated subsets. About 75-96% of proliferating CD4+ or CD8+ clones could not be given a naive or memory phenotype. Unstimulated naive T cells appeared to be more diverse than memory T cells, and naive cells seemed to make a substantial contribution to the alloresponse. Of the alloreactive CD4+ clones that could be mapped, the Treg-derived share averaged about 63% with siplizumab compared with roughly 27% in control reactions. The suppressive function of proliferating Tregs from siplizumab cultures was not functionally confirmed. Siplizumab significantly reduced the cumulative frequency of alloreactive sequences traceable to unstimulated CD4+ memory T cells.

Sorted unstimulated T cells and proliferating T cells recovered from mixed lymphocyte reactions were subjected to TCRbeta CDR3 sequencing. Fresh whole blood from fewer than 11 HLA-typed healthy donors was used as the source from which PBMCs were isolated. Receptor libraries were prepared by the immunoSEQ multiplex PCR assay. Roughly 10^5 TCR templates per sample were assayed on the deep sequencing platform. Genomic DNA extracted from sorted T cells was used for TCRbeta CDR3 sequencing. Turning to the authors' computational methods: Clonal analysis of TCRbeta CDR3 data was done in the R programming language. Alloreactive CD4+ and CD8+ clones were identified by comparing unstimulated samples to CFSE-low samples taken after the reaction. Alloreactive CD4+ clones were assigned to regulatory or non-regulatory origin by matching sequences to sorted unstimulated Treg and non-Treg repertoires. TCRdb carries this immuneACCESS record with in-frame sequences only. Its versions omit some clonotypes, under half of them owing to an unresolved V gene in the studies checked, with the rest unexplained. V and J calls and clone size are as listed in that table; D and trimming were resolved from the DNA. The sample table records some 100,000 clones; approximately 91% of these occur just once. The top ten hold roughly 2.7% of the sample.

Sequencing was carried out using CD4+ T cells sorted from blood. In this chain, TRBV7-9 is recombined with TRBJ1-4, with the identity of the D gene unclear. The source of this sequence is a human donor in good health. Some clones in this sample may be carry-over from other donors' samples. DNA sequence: TGTGCCAGCAGCTTAGACCGGTGGGATGAAAAACTGTTTTTT. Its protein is CASSLDRWDEKLFF. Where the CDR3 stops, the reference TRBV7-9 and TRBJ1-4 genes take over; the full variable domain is DTGVSQNPRHKITKRGQNVTFRCDPISEHNRLYWYRQTLGQGPEFLTYFQNEAQLEKSRLLSDRFSAERPKGSFSTLEIQRTEQGDSAMYLCASSLDRWDEKLFFGSGTQLSVL.